Sequencing of this TCR beta chain was carried out in a study of OX40 agonist ivuxolimab in advanced cancers. Study in general: Ivuxolimab was administered intravenously to patients at 0.01 to 10 mg/kg every 2 weeks.

Of note for this clone: As yet, its antigen is unknown.

Study results and caveats: At 0.1 to 3.0 mg/kg and by week 6, clonal expansion occurred in CD4+ and CD8+ blood T cells.

With 6 bases removed from V and 8 bases from J, the gap between germline ends came to 14 bases. The CDR3 extends over 14 amino acids. Germline V gene sequence: CDR1 MNHNY, CDR2 SVGAGI (reference sequence). Produced via immunoSEQ multiplex PCR; TCRdb's table is partial and in-frame only. The sample has some 11,000 clones, more than 60% seen once; the top ten hold about a sixth. The rearrangement joins TRBV6-6 to TRBJ1-6; D may be TRBD1 (6 bases). The receptor was isolated from an adult with an advanced solid tumor such as melanoma, head and neck, liver or kidney cancer. Sample: CD4+ or CD8+ T cells sorted from blood, taken in a trial of the OX40 agonist ivuxolimab. This chain's CDR3 is CASRKERQDSPLHF. The CDR3 coding sequence is TGTGCCAGCAGGAAAGAGAGACAGGATTCACCCCTCCACTTT.